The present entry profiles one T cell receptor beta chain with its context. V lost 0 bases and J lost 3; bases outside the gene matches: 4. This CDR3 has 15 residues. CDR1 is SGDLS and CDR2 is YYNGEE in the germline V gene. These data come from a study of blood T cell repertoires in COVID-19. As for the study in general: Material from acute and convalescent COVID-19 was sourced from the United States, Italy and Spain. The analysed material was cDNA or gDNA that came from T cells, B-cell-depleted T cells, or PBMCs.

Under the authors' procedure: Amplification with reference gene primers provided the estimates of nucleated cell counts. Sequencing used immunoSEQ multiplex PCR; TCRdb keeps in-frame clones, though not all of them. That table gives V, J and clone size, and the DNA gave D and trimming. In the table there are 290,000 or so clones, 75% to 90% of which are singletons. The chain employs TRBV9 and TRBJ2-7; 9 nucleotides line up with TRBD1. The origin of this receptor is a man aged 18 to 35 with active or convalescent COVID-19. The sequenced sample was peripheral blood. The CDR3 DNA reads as TGTGCCAGCAGCGTAGAGGGGACAGGGAGCTACGAGCAGTACTTC. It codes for CASSVEGTGSYEQYF.